This T cell receptor beta chain comes out of a study of cytomegalovirus exposure and HLA in healthy donors. Findings and caveats of the study: Researchers reported from a later analysis that most CMV-associated TCR beta chains appeared HLA-restricted. It was confirmed in vitro that three of the CMV-associated chains were specific for CMV antigens. Sequencing had likely introduced a cluster of highly shared sequence variants as an artifact.

PCR was performed using 60 Vbeta and 13 Jbeta primers. The assay was immunoSEQ multiplex PCR, and TCRdb's table has in-frame clones only and misses some. The repertoire consists of around 64,000 clones, with around 86% occurring once and the leading ten covering approximately 1.9%. The germline V gene has CDR1 ENHRY and CDR2 SYGVKD. Losses at the gene ends were 6 bases for V and 3 bases for J; bases not matched to a gene: 4. The CDR3 extends over 14 amino acids. This cohort consisted of healthy bone marrow donors. As to this clone: Antigen specificity is unknown.

The source is a woman aged 25-40 years in good health and CMV-seronegative. The gene calls are TRBV10-3 and TRBJ2-7, with 11 bases lining up with TRBD1. Sequences were obtained from PBMCs. CDR3 sequence reads: CAISGQGAGYEQYF. CDR3 in DNA: TGTGCCATCAGCGGACAGGGGGCAGGCTACGAGCAGTACTTC.